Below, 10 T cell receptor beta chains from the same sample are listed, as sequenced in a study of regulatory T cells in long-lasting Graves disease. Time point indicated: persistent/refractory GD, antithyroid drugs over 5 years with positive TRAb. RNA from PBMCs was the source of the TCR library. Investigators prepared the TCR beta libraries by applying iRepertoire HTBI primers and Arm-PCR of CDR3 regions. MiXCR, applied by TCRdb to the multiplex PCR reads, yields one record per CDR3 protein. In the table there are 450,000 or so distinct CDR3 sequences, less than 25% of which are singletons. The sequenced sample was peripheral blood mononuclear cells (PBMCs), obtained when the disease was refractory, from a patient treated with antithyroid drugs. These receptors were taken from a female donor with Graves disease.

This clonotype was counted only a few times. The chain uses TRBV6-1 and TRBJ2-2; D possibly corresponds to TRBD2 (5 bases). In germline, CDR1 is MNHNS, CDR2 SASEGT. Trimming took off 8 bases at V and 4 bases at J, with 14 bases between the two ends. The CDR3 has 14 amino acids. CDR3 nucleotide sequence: TGTGCCAGCCTCGTCGAGGAGGCCACCGGGGAGCTGTTTTTT. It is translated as CASLVEEATGELFF.

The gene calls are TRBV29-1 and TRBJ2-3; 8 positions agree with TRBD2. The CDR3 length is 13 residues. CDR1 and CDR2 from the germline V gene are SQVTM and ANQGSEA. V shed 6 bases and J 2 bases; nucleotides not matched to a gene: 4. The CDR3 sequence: CSVGLVVTDTQYF. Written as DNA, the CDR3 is TGCAGCGTGGGACTAGTTGTCACAGATACGCAGTATTTT.

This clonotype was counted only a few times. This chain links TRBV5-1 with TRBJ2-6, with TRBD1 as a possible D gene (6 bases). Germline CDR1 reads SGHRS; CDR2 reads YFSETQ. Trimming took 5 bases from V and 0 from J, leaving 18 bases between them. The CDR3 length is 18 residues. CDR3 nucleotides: TGCGCCAGCAGATCCGAGACAGGCACTTTCTCTGGGGCCAACGTCCTGACTTTC. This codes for CASRSETGTFSGANVLTF.

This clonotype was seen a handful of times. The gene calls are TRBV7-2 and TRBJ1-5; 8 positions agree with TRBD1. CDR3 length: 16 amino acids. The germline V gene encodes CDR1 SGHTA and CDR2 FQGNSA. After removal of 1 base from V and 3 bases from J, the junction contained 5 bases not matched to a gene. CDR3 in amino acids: CASSLGQGPPNQPQHF. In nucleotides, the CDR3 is TGTGCCAGCAGCTTAGGACAGGGGCCCCCCAATCAGCCCCAGCATTTT.

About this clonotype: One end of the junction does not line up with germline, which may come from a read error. The DNA of the CDR3 is TGTGCCAGCAGCACGCGACAGGGGGCAGAGACCCGGTACTTC. Amino acid sequence: CASSTRQGAETRYF. The V gene is TRBV9, the J gene TRBJ2-5; TRBD1 agrees at 10 bases. CDR1 and CDR2 (germline): SGDLS, YYNGEE. The length of the CDR3 is 14 residues.

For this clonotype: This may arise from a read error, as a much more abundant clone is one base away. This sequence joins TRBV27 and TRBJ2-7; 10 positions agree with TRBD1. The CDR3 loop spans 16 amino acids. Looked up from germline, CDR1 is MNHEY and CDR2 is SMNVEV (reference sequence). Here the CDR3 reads CACSLGVGTGAYEQYF. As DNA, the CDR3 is TGTGCCTGCAGTTTAGGAGTCGGGACAGGGGCCTACGAGCAGTACTTC.

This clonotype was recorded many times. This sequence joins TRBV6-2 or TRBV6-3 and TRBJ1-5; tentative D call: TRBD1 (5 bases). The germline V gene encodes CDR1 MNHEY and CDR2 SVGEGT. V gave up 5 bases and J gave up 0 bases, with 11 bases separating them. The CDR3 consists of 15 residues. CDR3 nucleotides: TGTGCCAGCAGTGTCATGAGGGGTAGCAATCAGCCCCAGCATTTT. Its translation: CASSVMRGSNQPQHF.

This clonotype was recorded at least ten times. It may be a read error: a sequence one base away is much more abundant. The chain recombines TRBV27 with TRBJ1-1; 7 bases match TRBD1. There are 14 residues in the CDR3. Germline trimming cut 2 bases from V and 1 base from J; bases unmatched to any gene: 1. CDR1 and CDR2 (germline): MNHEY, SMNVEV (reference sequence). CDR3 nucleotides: TGTGCCAGCAGTTTAAGGGGGCCGAACACTGAAGCTTTCTTT. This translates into CASSLRGPNTEAFF.

The CDR3 DNA follows: TGTGCCAGCAGTGCATCCCCAGGCTACGGGGGAGAGACCCAGTACTTC. Translation: CASSASPGYGGETQYF. The chain is built from TRBV6-1 and TRBJ2-5; possibly TRBD2 for D (6 bases). Trimming removed 4 bases at V and 4 bases at J, with 19 bases between. This CDR3 comprises 16 residues. Germline V gene sequence: CDR1 MNHNS, CDR2 SASEGT.

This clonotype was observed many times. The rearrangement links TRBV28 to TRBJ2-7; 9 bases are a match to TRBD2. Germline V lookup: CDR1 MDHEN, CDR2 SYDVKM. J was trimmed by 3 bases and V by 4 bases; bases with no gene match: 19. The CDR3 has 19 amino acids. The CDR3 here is CASSSYFNEQRAGGYEQYF. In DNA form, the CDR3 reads TGTGCCAGCAGTTCCTACTTCAACGAGCAGCGAGCGGGGGGCTACGAGCAGTACTTC.